The T cell receptor beta chain described here comes from a study of blood T cell repertoires in COVID-19. The V and J ends lost 0 bases and 2 bases respectively, with 13 bases between them. This CDR3 region has 15 residues. Germline V gene sequence: CDR1 SQVTM, CDR2 ANQGSEA. Some clones are missing from TCRdb's copy, which holds only in-frame ones; the method was immunoSEQ multiplex PCR. The table records about 400,000 clones, 70% to 90% of them present only once. The V and J genes are TRBV29-1 and TRBJ1-2; D remains ambiguous. The source material was PBMCs or T cells enriched from blood (not recorded which). The receptor comes from a woman aged 40 to 50 with acute COVID-19. CDR3 protein: CSVEEARRVNYGYTF. The CDR3 coding sequence is TGCAGCGTTGAAGAGGCCAGGAGGGTGAACTATGGCTACACCTTC.